Sequencing of this T cell receptor beta chain was carried out in a study of beta chain features in type 1 diabetes. CDR1 SNHLY and CDR2 FYNNEI come from the germline V gene. With 8 bases removed from V and 0 bases from J, the gap between germline ends came to 13 bases. The CDR3 is made up of 14 amino acids. Study outcomes and limitations: Junctions at VDJ sites from type 1 diabetes patients had fewer insertions and more deletions. TCRB CDR3s from Type 1 diabetes patients were moderately but significantly shorter in all four CD4+ subsets. The study notes PCR might favor shorter templates equally in patients and controls. Any role of HLA type in TCRB rearrangement remained unresolved here.

There are a few counts of this clone. Its antigen is not known. The whole isolated RNA underwent reverse transcription, so sequencing captured expressed TCRB transcripts. Only in-frame clones appear in the TCRdb table, and some are missing; sequencing was by immunoSEQ multiplex PCR. The sample holds 150,000 to 200,000 clones, around 8% seen once. A sort by CD45RO/CCR7/CD25/CD127/CD95/CD27 yielded CD4+ naive, central memory, regulatory and stem cell-like memory cells. Source material: central memory CD4+ T cells from blood. The TCR comes from a middle-aged woman with type 1 diabetes. This chain connects TRBV2 to TRBJ1-1, with a possible D match to TRBD1 (6 bases). This chain's CDR3 is CASRGHAMNTEAFF. DNA of the CDR3: TGTGCCAGCCGGGGACACGCTATGAACACTGAAGCTTTCTTT.